Listed here are 24 T cell receptor beta chains from one sample, sequenced in a study of cytomegalovirus exposure and HLA in healthy donors. With 60 Vbeta and 13 Jbeta primers, the PCR was carried out. Data came from immunoSEQ multiplex PCR; TCRdb stores just in-frame clones and leaves some out. Here the sample spans over 80,000 clones, under 85% being singletons. Input material: PBMCs. These receptors were taken from a woman aged 70-85 years in good health and CMV-seropositive.

The chain couples TRBV5-1 to TRBJ2-6; D may be TRBD1 (5 bases). The V and J ends lost 4 bases and 0 bases respectively, with 20 bases between them. This CDR3 has 19 residues. In germline, CDR1 is SGHRS, CDR2 YFSETQ. CDR3 loop: CASSGALGRMSSGANVLTF. The CDR3 bases are TGCGCCAGCAGCGGGGCCCTAGGACGGATGAGCTCTGGGGCCAACGTCCTGACTTTC.

The chain links TRBV18 to TRBJ2-7; maybe TRBD1 (6 bases). V gave up 2 bases and J gave up 12 bases, with 14 bases separating them. There are 12 residues in the CDR3. The germline V gene encodes CDR1 KGHSH and CDR2 LQKENI. CDR3 region: CASSPNHRETYF. CDR3 in DNA: TGTGCCAGCTCACCAAATCACAGGGAAACGTACTTC.

In DNA, the CDR3 is TGTGCCAGCAGTTCAGGGGCTAGCAATCAGCCCCAGCATTTT. The encoded protein is CASSSGASNQPQHF. The chain employs TRBV6-5 and TRBJ1-5; perhaps TRBD1 as D (6 bases). The V gene's germline CDR1 is MNHEY and CDR2 SVGAGI. This CDR3 contains 14 residues. V was clipped by 4 bases and J by 0 bases, with 7 bases between them.

This clone came up once. The chain couples TRBV5-6 to TRBJ2-1; 10 bases line up with TRBD2. CDR3 length equals 15 residues. Germline CDR1 SGHDT, CDR2 YYEEEE. The trim removed 1 base at V and 8 bases at J, leaving 6 bases unmatched. The CDR3 loop reads CASSLSLAGVDEQFF. The CDR3, as DNA: TGTGCCAGCAGCTTGAGTCTAGCGGGAGTCGATGAGCAGTTCTTC. Full variable domain (outside the CDR3, taken from reference TRBV5-6 and TRBJ2-1): DAGVTQSPTHLIKTRGQQVTLRCSPKSGHDTVSWYQQALGQGPQFIFQYYEEEERQRGNFPDRFSGHQFPNYSSELNVNALLLGDSALYLCASSLSLAGVDEQFFGPGTRLTVL.

The CDR3 DNA sequence: TGTGCCAGCAGCCGTCTGACAGCAAGCTCCTACGAGCAGTACTTC. Encoded protein: CASSRLTASSYEQYF. The chain combines TRBV5-6 with TRBJ2-7; maybe TRBD1 (5 bases). This CDR3 comprises 15 residues. Germline lookup yields CDR1 SGHDT and CDR2 YYEEEE. The ends were cut back, 4 bases at V and 0 bases at J, with 14 bases in the middle.

The chain recombines TRBV14 with TRBJ2-1; D perhaps matches TRBD2 (5 bases). The CDR3 totals 16 residues. Trimming took off 1 base at V and 0 bases at J, with 10 bases between the two ends. Germline V gives CDR1 SGHDN, CDR2 FVKESK. CDR3 protein: CASSQVRGSSYNEQFF. The CDR3 DNA reads as TGTGCCAGCAGCCAAGTCCGAGGGAGCTCCTACAATGAGCAGTTCTTC.

This clone was counted a few times. The rearrangement links TRBV6-1 to TRBJ2-2, with D tentatively TRBD2 (5 bases). Germline V gene sequence: CDR1 MNHNS, CDR2 SASEGT. CDR3 size: 14 residues. V was shortened by 6 bases and J by 0 bases, with 8 bases between the two germline ends. The CDR3 loop is CASSLDSNTGELFF. CDR3 bases: TGTGCCAGCAGCCTGGACTCGAACACCGGGGAGCTGTTTTTT.

The chain couples TRBV2 to TRBJ2-2; TRBD1 is a possible D gene (5 bases). V lost 8 bases to trimming and J lost 6 bases, with 16 bases between them. The CDR3 contains 14 residues. Looked up from germline, CDR1 is SNHLY and CDR2 is FYNNEI. CDR3 sequence (DNA): TGTGCCAGCTTGGGAACCACAGGTGCCGGGGAGCTGTTTTTT. Amino acids: CASLGTTGAGELFF.

V and J are TRBV7-3 and TRBJ2-3, with 12 bases fitting TRBD1. Germline-derived CDR1 and CDR2 are SGHTA and FQGTGA. With 3 bases clipped from V and 4 bases from J, the junction kept 11 bases outside the gene matches. CDR3 size: 18 residues. CDR3 bases: TGTGCCAGCAGCTTGGGACAGGGGGCTTCGGTTGAGGCAGATACGCAGTATTTT. The encoded protein is CASSLGQGASVEADTQYF. Combining the CDR3 with reference TRBV7-3 and TRBJ2-3 gives the whole variable domain GAGVSQTPSNKVTEKGKYVELRCDPISGHTALYWYRQSLGQGPEFLIYFQGTGAADDSGLPNDRFFAVRPEGSVSTLKIQRTERGDSAVYLCASSLGQGASVEADTQYFGPGTRLTVL.

The J gene is TRBJ2-1, the V gene TRBV5-1; 8 positions match TRBD1. Germline CDR1 reads SGHRS; CDR2 reads YFSETQ. Germline trimming cut 0 bases from V and 5 bases from J; bases unmatched to any gene: 13. CDR3 length: 18 residues. The CDR3 loop reads CASSLASGRTGGNNEQFF. Written as DNA, the CDR3 is TGCGCCAGCAGCTTGGCCTCAGGCCGTACAGGGGGTAACAATGAGCAGTTCTTC.

This sequence joins TRBV12-5 and TRBJ2-2; D not certain. Trimming left V 1 base short and J 3 bases short, with 9 bases between. This CDR3 is built from 15 residues. Germline V gene sequence: CDR1 LGHNT, CDR2 FRNRAP. In DNA form, the CDR3 reads TGTGCTAGTGGTTTGGGCAGAACATACACCGGGGAGCTGTTTTTT. Protein sequence: CASGLGRTYTGELFF.

The chain carries TRBV9 and TRBJ2-5, with 9 bases identical to TRBD1. Per the germline V gene, CDR1 is SGDLS and CDR2 is YYNGEE. The J segment lost 3 bases and the V segment lost 4 bases, leaving 7 bases of the junction unmatched. The CDR3 sequence is 15 residues long. The chain's CDR3 is CASSSGTGFEETQYF. Written as DNA, the CDR3 is TGTGCCAGCAGCTCCGGGACAGGGTTTGAAGAGACCCAGTACTTC.

The V call is TRBV28, the J call TRBJ1-1; maybe TRBD1 (5 bases). V lost 5 bases, J lost 1 base, and 17 bases lay in between. Per the germline V gene, CDR1 is MDHEN and CDR2 is SYDVKM. The CDR3 spans 16 residues. The CDR3 DNA reads TGTGCCAGCAGTCCCGAAGGGGTCTTTAAGAACACTGAAGCTTTCTTT. It encodes CASSPEGVFKNTEAFF.

The chain couples TRBV27 to TRBJ2-2, with a tentative D call TRBD1 (5 bases). V dropped 7 bases and J dropped 5 bases, with 14 bases sitting between them. The CDR3 totals 14 residues. Germline V gene sequence: CDR1 MNHEY, CDR2 SMNVEV (reference sequence). Here the CDR3 DNA reads TGTGCCAGCAACCCGACAGCGAGGACCGGGGAGCTGTTTTTT. Translating it yields CASNPTARTGELFF.

In its sample, this clone was seen once. The V and J genes are TRBV12-5 and TRBJ1-1; no definite D call. Trimming shortened V by 3 bases and J by 5 bases, and 10 bases separated the two germline ends. Germline loops: CDR1 LGHNT, CDR2 FRNRAP. The CDR3 has 13 amino acids. CDR3 region: CASGFARSTEAFF. The CDR3 DNA follows: TGTGCTAGTGGTTTCGCGAGGTCAACTGAAGCTTTCTTT.

The chain carries TRBV5-1 and TRBJ2-3, with D possibly being TRBD2 (5 bases). The germline V gene has CDR1 SGHRS and CDR2 YFSETQ. V lost 4 bases and J 11 bases, leaving 14 bases between the germline ends. The CDR3 has 12 amino acids. This CDR3 is CASSADSLGQYF. In DNA, the CDR3 is TGCGCCAGCAGCGCGGACTCCCTCGGGCAGTATTTT.

This clone was picked up a small number of times. The chain combines TRBV7-6 with TRBJ1-5, with 9 bases fitting TRBD1. Germline V gives CDR1 SGHVS, CDR2 FNYEAQ. J gave up 7 bases and V 6 bases, and 10 bases lay outside the gene matches. The CDR3 extends over 15 amino acids. CDR3 nucleotides: TGTGCCAGCAGTAACGGACAGGGGTCGGGGCAGCCCCAGCATTTT. Its protein product is CASSNGQGSGQPQHF.

This clone was found a few times. V gene TRBV5-5 combines with J gene TRBJ1-5; D not resolved. Trimming took 1 base from V and 8 from J, leaving 10 bases between them. The CDR3 length is 13 residues. CDR1 is SGHKS, CDR2 YYEKEE, per germline (reference sequence). CDR3 coding DNA: TGTGCCAGCAGCTTGTCCCCACGGGAGCCCCAGCATTTT. Protein product: CASSLSPREPQHF.

This clone occurred a few times. This chain joins TRBV28 and TRBJ2-7; 8 nucleotides agree with TRBD1. V shed 5 bases and J 3 bases; nucleotides not matched to a gene: 3. In germline, CDR1 is MDHEN, CDR2 SYDVKM. The CDR3 totals 13 residues. The CDR3: CASSHGQGYEQYF. The DNA for the CDR3 is TGTGCCAGCAGTCACGGACAGGGCTACGAGCAGTACTTC. The full variable domain, rest sourced from reference TRBV28 and TRBJ2-7, is DVKVTQSSRYLVKRTGEKVFLECVQDMDHENMFWYRQDPGLGLRLIYFSYDVKMKEKGDIPEGYSVSREKKERFSLILESASTNQTSMYLCASSHGQGYEQYFGPGTRLTVT.

The J gene is TRBJ1-1, the V gene TRBV28, with 9 bases aligning to TRBD1. Germline V CDR1 and CDR2: MDHEN, SYDVKM. Trimming at V came to 3 bases and at J to 7 bases, leaving 6 bases not matched to a gene. CDR3 length equals 14 residues. As DNA, the CDR3 is TGTGCCAGCAGTTTGACAGGGGGGTGGGGTGAAGCTTTCTTT. Translating gives CASSLTGGWGEAFF.

The chain is built from TRBV28 and TRBJ1-1; D may be TRBD1 (5 bases). The length of the CDR3 is 16 residues. Germline CDR1 and CDR2: MDHEN and SYDVKM. Trimming pared 5 bases from V and 3 bases from J, leaving 19 bases between. The CDR3: CASSLRDGGVDTEAFF. CDR3 in DNA: TGTGCCAGCAGTCTCCGGGACGGGGGGGTGGACACTGAAGCTTTCTTT.

A few counts support this clone. The chain is built from TRBV28 and TRBJ1-2; D remains unclear. CDR1 is MDHEN and CDR2 is SYDVKM in the germline V gene. V was trimmed by 4 bases and J by 4 bases, leaving 13 bases between them. This CDR3 region has 14 residues. CDR3 nucleotides: TGTGCCAGCAGTTCACTATTGGGAGGCTATGGCTACACCTTC. Its translation is CASSSLLGGYGYTF.

The CDR3 spells CASSFSGQAEETQYF. CDR3 in DNA: TGTGCCAGCAGCTTTTCGGGACAGGCGGAGGAGACCCAGTACTTC. The chain has TRBV7-9 and TRBJ2-5; 8 bases are a match to TRBD1. Unmatched junction bases numbered 8, after V lost 3 bases and J lost 5 bases. Germline CDR1 reads SEHNR; CDR2 reads FQNEAQ (reference sequence). This CDR3 is 15 amino acids long.

The chain recombines TRBV6-5 with TRBJ1-4; possible D gene TRBD1, 6 bases. Trimming shortened V by 5 bases and J by 8 bases, and 15 bases separated the two germline ends. The CDR3 is made up of 14 amino acids. The V gene's germline CDR1 is MNHEY and CDR2 SVGAGI. The CDR3 sequence is CASSNRARGEKLFF. The CDR3 region has the DNA TGTGCCAGCAGTAACCGGGCCAGGGGAGAAAAACTGTTTTTT.